One and the same sample provided the 2 T cell receptor beta chains below, sequenced in a study of T cells in localized non-small cell lung cancer. Using immunoSEQ multiplex PCR, the repertoire was profiled, and TCRdb retains in-frame clones only, with some absent. The sample shows thousands of clones, 22% of them seen only once. The material was lung tumor tissue, obtained before any cancer treatment. The receptors were sampled from a man between 40 and 69 years old with stage II lung adenocarcinoma.

This sequence joins TRBV28 and TRBJ1-1; the D gene is possibly TRBD1 (5 bases). The germline V and J ends were trimmed by 7 bases and 2 bases, with 17 bases remaining between them. The CDR3 contains 15 residues. Germline-derived CDR1 and CDR2 are MDHEN and SYDVKM. This CDR3 is CASIQDGGINTEAFF. In nucleotides, the CDR3 is TGTGCCAGCATTCAAGACGGGGGTATAAACACTGAAGCTTTCTTT.

This clone was counted only a few times. This chain links TRBV28 with TRBJ2-7; D perhaps matches TRBD1 (5 bases). Germline V gene data show CDR1 as MDHEN and CDR2 as SYDVKM. Trimming left V 8 bases short and J 3 bases short, with 14 bases between. This CDR3 is 13 amino acids long. Here the CDR3 DNA reads TGTGCCAGCCTAGGGGCACCATACTACGAGCAGTACTTC. Protein: CASLGAPYYEQYF.